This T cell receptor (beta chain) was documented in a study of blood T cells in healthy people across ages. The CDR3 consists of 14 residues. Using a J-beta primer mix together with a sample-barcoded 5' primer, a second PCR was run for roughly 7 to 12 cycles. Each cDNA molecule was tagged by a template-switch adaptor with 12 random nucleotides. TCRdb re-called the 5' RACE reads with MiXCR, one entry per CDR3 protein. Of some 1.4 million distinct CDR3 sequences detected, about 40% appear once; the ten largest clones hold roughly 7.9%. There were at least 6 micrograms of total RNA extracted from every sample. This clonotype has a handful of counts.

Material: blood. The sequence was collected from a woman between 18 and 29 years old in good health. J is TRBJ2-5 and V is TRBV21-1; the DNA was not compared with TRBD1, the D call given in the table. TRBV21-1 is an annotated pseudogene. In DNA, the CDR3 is TGTGCCAGCAGCAATGGGACCGCCGGAGAGACCCAGTACTTC. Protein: CASSNGTAGETQYF.